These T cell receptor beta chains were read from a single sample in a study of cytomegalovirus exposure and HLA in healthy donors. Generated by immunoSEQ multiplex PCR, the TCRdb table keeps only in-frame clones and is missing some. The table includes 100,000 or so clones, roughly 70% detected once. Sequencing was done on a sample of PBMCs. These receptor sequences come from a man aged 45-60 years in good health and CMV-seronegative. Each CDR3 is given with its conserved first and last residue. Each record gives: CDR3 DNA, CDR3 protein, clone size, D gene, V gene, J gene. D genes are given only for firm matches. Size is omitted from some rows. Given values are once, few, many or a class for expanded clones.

TGTGCCAGCAGCTTAGGCCCGTCGGGGGTTTTCTTT,CASSLGPSGVFF,NA,NA,TRBV5-6,TRBJ1-1
TGTGCCAGCAGCTTGGATGGGACAGGGTTCAGCGAGCAGTACTTC,CASSLDGTGFSEQYF,NA,TRBD1,TRBV5-6,TRBJ2-7
TGTGCCAGCAGTGAACAAGCGGGTTCCTACAATGAGCAGTTCTTC,CASSEQAGSYNEQFF,once,NA,TRBV2,TRBJ2-1
TGTGCCAGCAGTGAATATCTAGGACTTTCCTACGAGCAGTACTTC,CASSEYLGLSYEQYF,NA,NA,TRBV6-1,TRBJ2-7
TGTGCCAGCAGCTCGGGACTAGCCCTCTACGAGCAGTACTTC,CASSSGLALYEQYF,NA,TRBD2,TRBV5-5,TRBJ2-7
TGTGCCACCAGCAGAGGGGACACTAACGGAAACACCATATATTTT,CATSRGDTNGNTIYF,NA,NA,TRBV15,TRBJ1-3
TGTGCCACCAGCAGTGTAGCGGGTTTAAATCATATCAGAAACATTCAGTACTTC,CATSSVAGLNHIRNIQYF,NA,TRBD2,TRBV15,TRBJ2-4
TGTGCCAGCAGGTATCAGGGATCTAATGAAAAACTGTTTTTT,CASRYQGSNEKLFF,once,NA,TRBV6-5,TRBJ1-4
TGTGCCAGCAGCCCCCATCTTGGGCTAAATGAAAAACTGTTTTTT,CASSPHLGLNEKLFF,once,NA,TRBV7-9,TRBJ1-4
TGCGCCAGCAGCTCCGGCAGGGGGCTCGACACAGATACGCAGTATTTT,CASSSGRGLDTDTQYF,NA,TRBD1,TRBV5-1,TRBJ2-3
TGTGCCATCAGTGAGTCGCCAGGGGGCGCTGGGGCCAACGTCCTGACTTTC,CAISESPGGAGANVLTF,NA,TRBD1,TRBV10-3,TRBJ2-6
TGTGCCAGCAGCGGGGACACAGATACGCAGTATTTT,CASSGDTDTQYF,NA,NA,TRBV6-1,TRBJ2-3
TGTGCCAGCAGTGACAGTGTGTCTCCCGGATTCGCTGAAGCTTTCTTT,CASSDSVSPGFAEAFF,NA,NA,TRBV27,TRBJ1-1
TGTGCCAGCAGCTCTTGGGGGGGGGCAGAGACCCAGTACTTC,CASSSWGGAETQYF,NA,NA,TRBV5-6,TRBJ2-5
TGTGCCAGTAGCCAACGACAGGCCGATTCACCCCTCCACTTT,CASSQRQADSPLHF,NA,NA,TRBV19,TRBJ1-6
TGTGCCAGCAGTTTAGTGCCCGGGGACACCGGGGAGCTGTTTTTT,CASSLVPGDTGELFF,once,NA,TRBV28,TRBJ2-2
TGTGCCAGCAGATTAGCGGGGGGGGTTGGGAATGAGCAGTTCTTC,CASRLAGGVGNEQFF,NA,TRBD2,TRBV6-1,TRBJ2-1
TGCGCCAGCAGCCAGGCCGCTAGCGGGGGCATGGATACGCAGTATTTT,CASSQAASGGMDTQYF,once,TRBD2,TRBV4-3,TRBJ2-3
TGTGCCAGCAGCTCCGGACTAGCGGGGAATTCCTACGAGCAGTACTTC,CASSSGLAGNSYEQYF,NA,TRBD2,TRBV5-6,TRBJ2-7
TGTGCCAGTAGTGCCGGACTAGCCGCGGGGGGGGAGCAGTACTTC,CASSAGLAAGGEQYF,NA,TRBD2,TRBV19,TRBJ2-7
TGTGCCAGCAGTATCCCCCTCAAGGGGGTCTACGAGCAGTACTTC,CASSIPLKGVYEQYF,NA,NA,TRBV6-1,TRBJ2-7
TGTGCCAGCAGCACCTCAGGTTACCGCTACAATGAGCAGTTCTTC,CASSTSGYRYNEQFF,few,NA,TRBV11-2,TRBJ2-1
TGTGCTAGTGGAGACGACAGGTTTAACACTGAAGCTTTCTTT,CASGDDRFNTEAFF,NA,NA,TRBV12-5,TRBJ1-1
TGCGCCAGCAGCTTGTCGGGAGTGCGCAATGAGCAGTTCTTC,CASSLSGVRNEQFF,few,NA,TRBV5-1,TRBJ2-1
TGTGCCAGCAGCGTAGGGGCATGGAATACGCAGTATTTT,CASSVGAWNTQYF,NA,NA,TRBV9,TRBJ2-3
TGTGCCTGGAGTAAGGTTTTATTGGGACTGGGTAATCAGCCCCAGCATTTT,CAWSKVLLGLGNQPQHF,NA,NA,TRBV30,TRBJ1-5
TGTGCCAGCAGCCCACGGACAGGTCTAGGGGAGCAGTACTTC,CASSPRTGLGEQYF,NA,TRBD1,TRBV7-6,TRBJ2-7
TGTGCCAGCAGCTCGGGAAGTTTGTGGGAGCAGTTCTTC,CASSSGSLWEQFF,NA,NA,TRBV11-2,TRBJ2-1
TGTGCCAGCGGGGGGGAATTTTACAATGAGCAGTTCTTC,CASGGEFYNEQFF,NA,TRBD2,TRBV6-1,TRBJ2-1
TGTGCCAGCAGCCGGGGACAGGGCTCCTACGAGCAGTACTTC,CASSRGQGSYEQYF,NA,TRBD1,TRBV11-2,TRBJ2-7
TGTGCCATCAGCACCCCGGGACAGGGCTACGAGCAGTACTTC,CAISTPGQGYEQYF,NA,TRBD1,TRBV10-3,TRBJ2-7
TGTGCCAGCAGCCGCCGGGGGAGCACAGATACGCAGTATTTT,CASSRRGSTDTQYF,NA,NA,TRBV5-4,TRBJ2-3
TGTGCCAGCAGTCGGGACATCCTTGATGAAAAACTGTTTTTT,CASSRDILDEKLFF,NA,NA,TRBV6-4,TRBJ1-4
TGTGCCAGCAGCCCCCTAGACGCAGGGCCAGCCAAAAACATTCAGTACTTC,CASSPLDAGPAKNIQYF,NA,NA,TRBV9,TRBJ2-4
TGTGCCAGTAGTGGGGCGGGGCAGCCCCAGCATTTT,CASSGAGQPQHF,NA,NA,TRBV19,TRBJ1-5
TGCGCCAGCAGCTCCCGCGTAGCCGAACAGGGTACCCATACAACTAATGAAAAACTGTTTTTT,CASSSRVAEQGTHTTNEKLFF,NA,NA,TRBV5-1,TRBJ1-4
TGCGCCAGCAGCCAAGATCGAGCTTACGAGCAGTACTTC,CASSQDRAYEQYF,NA,NA,TRBV4-1,TRBJ2-7
TGTGCCGGGGGCGGGGGGCCCAGCGCGAACACCGGGGAGCTGTTTTTT,CAGGGGPSANTGELFF,NA,TRBD2,TRBV19,TRBJ2-2
TGCGCCAGCAGTGATACAGGGAATCAGCCCCAGCATTTT,CASSDTGNQPQHF,NA,NA,TRBV10-2,TRBJ1-5
TGTGCCAGCAGTACAATACAGGGTATCAACACTGAAGCTTTCTTT,CASSTIQGINTEAFF,NA,NA,TRBV27,TRBJ1-1
TGTGCCAGCAGCTTGAGGGAGGGGGGCACTGAAGCTTTCTTT,CASSLREGGTEAFF,few,NA,TRBV5-6,TRBJ1-1
TGTGCCAGCAGCTTTGGCTCGTACCAGCAGTTCTTC,CASSFGSYQQFF,NA,NA,TRBV11-2,TRBJ2-1
TGTGCCAGCAGTCCCCCTTTCAGGGGAGTAGAGACCCAGTACTTC,CASSPPFRGVETQYF,NA,NA,TRBV28,TRBJ2-5